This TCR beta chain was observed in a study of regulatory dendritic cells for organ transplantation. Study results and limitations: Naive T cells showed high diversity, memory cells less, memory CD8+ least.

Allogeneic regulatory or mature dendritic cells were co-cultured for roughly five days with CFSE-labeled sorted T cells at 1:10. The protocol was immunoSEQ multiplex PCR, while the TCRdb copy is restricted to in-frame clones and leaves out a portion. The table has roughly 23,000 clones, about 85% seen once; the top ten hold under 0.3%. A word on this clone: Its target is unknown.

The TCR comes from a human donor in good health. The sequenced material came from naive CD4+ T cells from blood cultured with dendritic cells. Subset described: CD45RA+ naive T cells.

The CDR3 reads CASSVGQNNQPQHF. In DNA form, the CDR3 reads TGTGCCAGCAGCGTGGGACAGAATAATCAGCCCCAGCATTTT. The chain combines TRBV9 with TRBJ1-5, with TRBD1 matching 7 bases. CDR1 is SGDLS, CDR2 YYNGEE, per germline. V shed 2 bases, J shed 4 bases, and the junction held 3 bases outside the gene matches. The CDR3 consists of 14 residues.